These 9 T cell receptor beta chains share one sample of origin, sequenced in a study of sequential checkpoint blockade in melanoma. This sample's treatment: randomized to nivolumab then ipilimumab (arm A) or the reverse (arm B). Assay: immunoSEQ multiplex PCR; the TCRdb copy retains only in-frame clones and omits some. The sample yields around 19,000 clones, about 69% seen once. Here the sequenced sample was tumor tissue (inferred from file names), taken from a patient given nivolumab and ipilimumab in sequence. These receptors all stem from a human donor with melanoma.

The CDR3 DNA follows: TGTGCCAGCAGGCCTACCTGGGGAGGCTACAATGAGCAGTTCTTC. Residues: CASRPTWGGYNEQFF. The chain recombines TRBV11-3 with TRBJ2-1, with a possible D match to TRBD2 (6 bases). The CDR3 contains 15 residues. CDR1 SGHNT and CDR2 YENEEA come from the germline V gene. The V gene lost 6 bases and the J gene lost 3 bases, with 15 bases spanning the gap.

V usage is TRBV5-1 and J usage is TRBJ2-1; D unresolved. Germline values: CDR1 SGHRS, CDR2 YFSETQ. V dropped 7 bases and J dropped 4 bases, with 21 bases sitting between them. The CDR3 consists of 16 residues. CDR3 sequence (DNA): TGCGCCAGCTCCCGTTACGGCGTAGACCAATACAATGAGCAGTTCTTC. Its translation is CASSRYGVDQYNEQFF.

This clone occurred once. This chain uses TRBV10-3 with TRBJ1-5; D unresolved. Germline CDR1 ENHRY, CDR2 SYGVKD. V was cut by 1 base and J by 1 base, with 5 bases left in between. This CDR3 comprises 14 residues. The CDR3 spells CAISEFQSNQPQHF. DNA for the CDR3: TGTGCCATCAGTGAGTTTCAAAGCAATCAGCCCCAGCATTTT.

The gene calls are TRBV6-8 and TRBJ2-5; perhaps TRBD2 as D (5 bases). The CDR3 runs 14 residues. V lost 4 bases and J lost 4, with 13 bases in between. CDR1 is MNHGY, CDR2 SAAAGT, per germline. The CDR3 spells CASSLSMGVETQYF. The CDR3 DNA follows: TGTGCCAGCAGTTTATCGATGGGAGTAGAGACCCAGTACTTC.

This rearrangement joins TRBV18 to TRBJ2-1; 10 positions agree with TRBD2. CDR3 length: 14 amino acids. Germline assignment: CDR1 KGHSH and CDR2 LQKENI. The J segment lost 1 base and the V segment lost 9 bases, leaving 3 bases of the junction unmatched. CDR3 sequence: CASLAGVSYNEQFF. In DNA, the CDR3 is TGTGCCAGTCTAGCGGGGGTTTCCTACAATGAGCAGTTCTTC.

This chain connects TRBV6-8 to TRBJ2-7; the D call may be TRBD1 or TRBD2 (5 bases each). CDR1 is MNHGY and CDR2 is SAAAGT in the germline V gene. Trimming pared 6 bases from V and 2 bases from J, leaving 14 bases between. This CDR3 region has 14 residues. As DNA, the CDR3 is TGTGCCAGCAGCCTCCGTGGGGGTACCTACGAGCAGTACTTC. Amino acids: CASSLRGGTYEQYF.

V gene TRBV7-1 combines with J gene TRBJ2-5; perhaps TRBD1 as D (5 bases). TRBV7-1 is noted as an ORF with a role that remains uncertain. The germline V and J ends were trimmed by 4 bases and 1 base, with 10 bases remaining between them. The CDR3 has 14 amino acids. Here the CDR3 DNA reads TGTGCCAGCAGCTTACGAGACAGCCAAGAGACCCAGTACTTC. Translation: CASSLRDSQETQYF.

Here the CDR3 reads CASSPRVSGANVLTF. Here the CDR3 DNA reads TGTGCCAGCTCCCCGAGAGTATCTGGGGCCAACGTCCTGACTTTC. This chain connects TRBV18 to TRBJ2-6; the D is unclear. CDR1 is KGHSH and CDR2 is LQKENI in the germline V gene. V shed 6 bases and J shed 1 base, with 10 bases lying between them. This CDR3 has 15 amino acids.

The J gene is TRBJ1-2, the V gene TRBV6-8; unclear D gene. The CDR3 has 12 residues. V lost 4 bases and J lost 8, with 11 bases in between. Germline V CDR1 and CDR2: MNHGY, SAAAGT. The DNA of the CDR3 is TGTGCCAGCAGTTTTGTGAAGGGAGGCTACACCTTC. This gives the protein CASSFVKGGYTF.